What follows is one T cell receptor beta chain and its context. Only in-frame clones appear in the TCRdb table, and some are missing; sequencing was by immunoSEQ multiplex PCR. Of over 200,000 clones in the sample, about nine tenths were seen once. The entry originates in a study of blood T cell repertoires in COVID-19. Looked up from germline, CDR1 is WSHSY and CDR2 is SAAADI. The J segment lost 6 bases and the V segment lost 8 bases, leaving 7 bases of the junction unmatched. The length of the CDR3 is 14 residues. The rearrangement links TRBV10-2 to TRBJ2-3; 11 bases match TRBD2. This clonotype was obtained from a man younger than 35 who had recovered from COVID-19. The specimen was PBMCs or T cells enriched from blood (not recorded which). The CDR3, as DNA: TGCGCCAGCCAGACTAGCGGGGAATGGGATACGCAGTATTTT. The encoded protein is CASQTSGEWDTQYF.